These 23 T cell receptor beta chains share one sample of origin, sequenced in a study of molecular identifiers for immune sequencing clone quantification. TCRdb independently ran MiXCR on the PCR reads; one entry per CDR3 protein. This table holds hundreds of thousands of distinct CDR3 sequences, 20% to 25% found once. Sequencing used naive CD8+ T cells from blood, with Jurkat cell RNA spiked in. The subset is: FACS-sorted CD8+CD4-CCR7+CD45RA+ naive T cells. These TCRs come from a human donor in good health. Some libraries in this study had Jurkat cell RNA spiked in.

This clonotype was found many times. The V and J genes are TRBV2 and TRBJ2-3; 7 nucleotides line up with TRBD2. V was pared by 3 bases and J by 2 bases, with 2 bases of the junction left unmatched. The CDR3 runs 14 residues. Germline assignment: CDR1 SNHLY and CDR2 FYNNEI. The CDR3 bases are TGTGCCAGCAGTGACAGCGGGAACACAGATACGCAGTATTTT. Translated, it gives CASSDSGNTDTQYF.

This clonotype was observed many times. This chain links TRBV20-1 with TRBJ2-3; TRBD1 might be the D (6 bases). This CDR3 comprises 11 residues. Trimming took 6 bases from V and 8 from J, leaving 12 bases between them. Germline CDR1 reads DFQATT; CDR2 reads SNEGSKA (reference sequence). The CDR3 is CSAEDSGTQYF. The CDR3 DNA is TGCAGTGCAGAGGACAGCGGTACGCAGTATTTT.

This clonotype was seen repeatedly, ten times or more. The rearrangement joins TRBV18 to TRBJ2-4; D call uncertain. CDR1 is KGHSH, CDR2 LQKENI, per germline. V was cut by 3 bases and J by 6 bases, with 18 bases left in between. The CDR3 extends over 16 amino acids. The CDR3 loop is CASSPNFGSEINIQYF. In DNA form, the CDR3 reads TGTGCCAGCTCACCCAATTTTGGGTCGGAGATAAACATTCAGTACTTC. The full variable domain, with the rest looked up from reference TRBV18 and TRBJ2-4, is NAGVMQNPRHLVRRRGQEARLRCSPMKGHSHVYWYRQLPEEGLKFMVYLQKENIIDESGMPKERFSAEFPKEGPSILRIQQVVRGDSAAYFCASSPNFGSEINIQYFGAGTRLSVL.

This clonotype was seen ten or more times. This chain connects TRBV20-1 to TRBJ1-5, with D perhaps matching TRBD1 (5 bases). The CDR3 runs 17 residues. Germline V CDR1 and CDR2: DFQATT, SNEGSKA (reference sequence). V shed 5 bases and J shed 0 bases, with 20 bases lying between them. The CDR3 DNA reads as TGCAGTGCTTTCCGGGACGGAAGCTTTTATAGCAATCAGCCCCAGCATTTT. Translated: CSAFRDGSFYSNQPQHF.

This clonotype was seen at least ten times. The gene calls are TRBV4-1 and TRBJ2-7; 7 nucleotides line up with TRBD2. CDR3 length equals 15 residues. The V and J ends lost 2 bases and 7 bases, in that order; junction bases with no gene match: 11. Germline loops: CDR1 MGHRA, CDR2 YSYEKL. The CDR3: CASSQTPSSGDEQYF. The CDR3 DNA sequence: TGCGCCAGCAGCCAAACCCCTAGCAGCGGGGATGAGCAGTACTTC.

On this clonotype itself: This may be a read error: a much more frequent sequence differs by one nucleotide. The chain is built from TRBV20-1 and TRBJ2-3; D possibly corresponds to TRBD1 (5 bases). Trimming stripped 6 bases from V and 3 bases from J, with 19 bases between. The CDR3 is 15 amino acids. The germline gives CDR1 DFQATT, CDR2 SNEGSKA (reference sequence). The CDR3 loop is CSAYDRDLRTDTQYF. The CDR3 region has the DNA TGCAGTGCCTACGACAGAGATCTTCGGACAGATACGCAGTATTTT.

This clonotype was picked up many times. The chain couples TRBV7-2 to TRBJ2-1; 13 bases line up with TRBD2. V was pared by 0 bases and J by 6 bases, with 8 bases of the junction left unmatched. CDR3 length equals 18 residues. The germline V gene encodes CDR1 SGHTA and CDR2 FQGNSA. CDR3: CASSLAYVGLAGSNEQFF. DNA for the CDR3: TGTGCCAGCAGCTTAGCGTATGTGGGACTAGCGGGAAGCAATGAGCAGTTCTTC.

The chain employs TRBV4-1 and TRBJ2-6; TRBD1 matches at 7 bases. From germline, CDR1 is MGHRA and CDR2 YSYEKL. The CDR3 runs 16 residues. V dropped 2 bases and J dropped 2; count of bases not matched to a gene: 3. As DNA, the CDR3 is TGCGCCAGCAGCCAAACGACAGGGACTGGGGCCAACGTCCTGACTTTC. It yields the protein CASSQTTGTGANVLTF.

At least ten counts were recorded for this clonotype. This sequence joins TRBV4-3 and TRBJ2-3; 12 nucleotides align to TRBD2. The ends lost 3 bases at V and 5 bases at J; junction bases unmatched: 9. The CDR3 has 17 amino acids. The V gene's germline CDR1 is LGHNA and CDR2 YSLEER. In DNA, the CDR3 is TGCGCCAGCAGCCAGATATTACTAGCGGGAGGTGAAGATACGCAGTATTTT. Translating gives CASSQILLAGGEDTQYF.

CDR3 sequence (DNA): TGTGCCAGCATCTCACCCATGGACACTGAAGCTTTCTTT. Translated: CASISPMDTEAFF. The gene calls are TRBV7-8 and TRBJ1-1; no firm D call. The CDR3 has 13 amino acids. Per the germline V gene, CDR1 is SGHVS and CDR2 is FQNEAQ. Trimming removed 7 bases at V and 3 bases at J, with 12 bases between.

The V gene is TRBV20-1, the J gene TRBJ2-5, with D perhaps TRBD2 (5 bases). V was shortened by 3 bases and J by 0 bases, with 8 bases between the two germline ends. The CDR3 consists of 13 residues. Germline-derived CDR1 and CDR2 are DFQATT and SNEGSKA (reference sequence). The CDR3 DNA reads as TGCAGTGCTAGTCTGCGGGACCAAGAGACCCAGTACTTC. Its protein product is CSASLRDQETQYF.

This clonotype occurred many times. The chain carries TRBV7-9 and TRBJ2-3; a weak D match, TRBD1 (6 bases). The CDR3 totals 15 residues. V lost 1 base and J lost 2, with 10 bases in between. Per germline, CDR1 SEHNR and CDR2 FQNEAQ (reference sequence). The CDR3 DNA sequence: TGTGCCAGCAGCTTAGTGTCAGGGGCCACAGATACGCAGTATTTT. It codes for CASSLVSGATDTQYF.

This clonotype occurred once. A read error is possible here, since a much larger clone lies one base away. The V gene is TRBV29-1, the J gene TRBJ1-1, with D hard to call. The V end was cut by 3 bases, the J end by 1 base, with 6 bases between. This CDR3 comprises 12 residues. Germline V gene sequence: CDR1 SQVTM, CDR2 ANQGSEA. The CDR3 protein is CSVDGTNTEAFF. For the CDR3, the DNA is TGCAGCGTTGATGGCACGAACACTGAAGCTTTCTTT. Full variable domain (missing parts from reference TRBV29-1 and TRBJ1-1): SAVISQKPSRDICQRGTSLTIQCQVDSQVTMMFWYRQQPGQSLTLIATANQGSEATYESGFVIDKFPISRPNLTFSTLTVSNMSPEDSSIYLCSVDGTNTEAFFGQGTRLTVV.

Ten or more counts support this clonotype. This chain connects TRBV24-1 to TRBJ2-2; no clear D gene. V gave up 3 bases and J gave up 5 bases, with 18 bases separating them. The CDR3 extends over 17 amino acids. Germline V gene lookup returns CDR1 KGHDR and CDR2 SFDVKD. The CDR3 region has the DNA TGTGCCACCAGTGATATCCCCAGGATTCTCGGGACCGGGGAGCTGTTTTTT. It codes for CATSDIPRILGTGELFF.

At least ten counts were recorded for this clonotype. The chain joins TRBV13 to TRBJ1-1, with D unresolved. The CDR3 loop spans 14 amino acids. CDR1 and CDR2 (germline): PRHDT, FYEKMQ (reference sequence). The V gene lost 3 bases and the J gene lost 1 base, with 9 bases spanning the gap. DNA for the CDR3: TGTGCCAGCAGCTTTGCACCTCAGAACACTGAAGCTTTCTTT. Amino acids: CASSFAPQNTEAFF.

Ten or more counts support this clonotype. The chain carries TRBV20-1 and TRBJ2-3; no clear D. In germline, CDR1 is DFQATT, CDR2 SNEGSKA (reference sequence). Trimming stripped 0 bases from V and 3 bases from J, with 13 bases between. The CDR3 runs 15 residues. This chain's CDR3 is CSARDPRVQTDTQYF. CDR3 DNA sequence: TGCAGTGCTAGAGATCCCCGGGTACAGACAGATACGCAGTATTTT.

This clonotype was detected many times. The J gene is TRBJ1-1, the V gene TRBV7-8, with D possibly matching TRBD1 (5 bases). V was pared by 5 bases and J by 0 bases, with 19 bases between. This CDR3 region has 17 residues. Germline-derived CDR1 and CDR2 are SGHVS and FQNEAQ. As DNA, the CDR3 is TGTGCCAGCAGCCCAATGACGACAGTTCCTTTGAACACTGAAGCTTTCTTT. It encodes CASSPMTTVPLNTEAFF.

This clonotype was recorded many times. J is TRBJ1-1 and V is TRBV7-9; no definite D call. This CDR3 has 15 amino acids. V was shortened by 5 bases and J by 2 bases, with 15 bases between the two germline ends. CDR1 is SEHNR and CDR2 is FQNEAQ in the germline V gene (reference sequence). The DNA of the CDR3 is TGTGCCAGCAGCCCCGTTTTGGGGTACAACACTGAAGCTTTCTTT. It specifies CASSPVLGYNTEAFF.

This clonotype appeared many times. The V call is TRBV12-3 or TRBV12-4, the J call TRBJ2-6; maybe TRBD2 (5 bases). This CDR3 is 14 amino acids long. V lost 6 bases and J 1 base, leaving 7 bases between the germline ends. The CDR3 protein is CASRWESGANVLTF. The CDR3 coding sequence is TGTGCCAGCAGATGGGAGTCTGGGGCCAACGTCCTGACTTTC.

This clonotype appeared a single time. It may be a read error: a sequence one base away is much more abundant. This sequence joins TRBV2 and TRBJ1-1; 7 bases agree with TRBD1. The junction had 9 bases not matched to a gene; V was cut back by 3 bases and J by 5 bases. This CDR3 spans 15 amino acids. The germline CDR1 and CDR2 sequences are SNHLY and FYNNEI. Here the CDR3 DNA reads TGTGCCAGCAGTGAGCCTATAGGGGGCGAAACTGAAGCTTTCTTT. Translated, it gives CASSEPIGGETEAFF.

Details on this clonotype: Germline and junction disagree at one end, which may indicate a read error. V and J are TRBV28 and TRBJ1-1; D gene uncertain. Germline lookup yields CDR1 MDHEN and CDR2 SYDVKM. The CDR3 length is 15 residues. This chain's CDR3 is CAGSRPFERATEAFF. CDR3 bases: TGTGCCGGCAGCCGCCCCTTTGAGAGGGCGACTGAAGCTTTCTTT.

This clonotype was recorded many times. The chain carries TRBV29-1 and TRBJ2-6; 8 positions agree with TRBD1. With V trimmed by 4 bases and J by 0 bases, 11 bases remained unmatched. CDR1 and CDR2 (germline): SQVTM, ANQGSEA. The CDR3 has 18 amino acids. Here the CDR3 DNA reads TGCAGCGTTGCAATCCCGGGACAGGAGAGCTCTGGGGCCAACGTCCTGACTTTC. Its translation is CSVAIPGQESSGANVLTF.

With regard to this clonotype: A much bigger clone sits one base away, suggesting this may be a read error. CDR3 sequence: CASSYGRGLYEQHF. The DNA of the CDR3 is TGTGCCAGCAGTTATGGCAGGGGATTGTACGAGCAGCACTTC. The chain employs TRBV6-6 and TRBJ2-7, with a weak D call TRBD1 (6 bases). The germline V gene encodes CDR1 MNHNY and CDR2 SVGAGI (reference sequence). The CDR3 contains 14 residues.